This T cell receptor beta chain was obtained from a study of response to subunit inactivated influenza vaccine. General study results and limits: The study's authors posited that every seasonal influenza vaccination enlists few new T cells.

TCRdb processed the RT-PCR reads anew with MiXCR; each CDR3 protein has one entry. The table shows 560,000 or so distinct CDR3 sequences, with 7.6% occurring only once. CDR3 size: 12 residues. Germline V lookup: CDR1 SQVTM, CDR2 ANQGSEA. V lost 3 bases and J 1 base, leaving 5 bases between the germline ends. This clonotype was found many times. Its antigen is unknown. The specimen comprised PBMCs from blood, sampled about 23 months after vaccination. The gene calls are TRBV29-1 and TRBJ2-3; D is uncertain. This TCR derives from a man aged 50-75 years who received an inactivated influenza vaccine. CDR3 DNA: TGCAGCGTTGACTGGCGCACAGATACGCAGTATTTT. This encodes CSVDWRTDTQYF.